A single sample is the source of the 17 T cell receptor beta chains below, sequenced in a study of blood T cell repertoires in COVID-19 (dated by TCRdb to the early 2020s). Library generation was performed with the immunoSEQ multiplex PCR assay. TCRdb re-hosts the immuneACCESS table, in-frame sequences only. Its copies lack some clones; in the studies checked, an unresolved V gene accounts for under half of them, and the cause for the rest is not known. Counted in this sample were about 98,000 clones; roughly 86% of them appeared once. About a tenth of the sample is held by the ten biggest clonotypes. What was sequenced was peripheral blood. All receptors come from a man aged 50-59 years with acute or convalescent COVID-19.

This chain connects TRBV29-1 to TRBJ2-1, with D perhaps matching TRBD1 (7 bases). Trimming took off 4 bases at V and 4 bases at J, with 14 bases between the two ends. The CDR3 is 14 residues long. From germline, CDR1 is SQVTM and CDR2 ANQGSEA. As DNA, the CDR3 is TGCAGCGTTGGTCGGCAGGGGGGATACAATGAGCAGTTCTTC. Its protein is CSVGRQGGYNEQFF.

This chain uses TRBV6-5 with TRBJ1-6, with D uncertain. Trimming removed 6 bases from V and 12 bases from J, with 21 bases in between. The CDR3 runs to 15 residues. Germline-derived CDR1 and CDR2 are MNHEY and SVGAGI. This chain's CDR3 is CASRGPGPGGRPLHF. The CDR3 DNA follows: TGTGCCAGCAGAGGCCCGGGCCCCGGAGGCAGACCCCTCCACTTT.

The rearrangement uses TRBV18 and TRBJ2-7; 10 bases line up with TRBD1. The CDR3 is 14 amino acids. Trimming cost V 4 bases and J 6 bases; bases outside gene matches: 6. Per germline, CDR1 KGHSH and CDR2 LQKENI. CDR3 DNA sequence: TGTGCCAGCTCACTGGGACAGGGGTTAACCGAGCAGTACTTC. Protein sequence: CASSLGQGLTEQYF.

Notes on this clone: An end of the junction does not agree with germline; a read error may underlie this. CDR3 nucleotide sequence: TGTGCCAGCGGTTACGGGACAGCGAACACTGAAGCTTTCTTT. Translating gives CASGYGTANTEAFF. V usage is TRBV6-5 and J usage is TRBJ1-1; 7 positions agree with TRBD1. The CDR3 loop spans 14 amino acids. Germline assignment: CDR1 MNHEY and CDR2 SVGAGI.

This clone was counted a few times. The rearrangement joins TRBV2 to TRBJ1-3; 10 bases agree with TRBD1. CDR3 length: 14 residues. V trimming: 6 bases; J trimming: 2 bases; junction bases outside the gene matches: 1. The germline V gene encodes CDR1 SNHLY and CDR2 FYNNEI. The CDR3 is CASRGTGAGNTIYF. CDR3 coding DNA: TGTGCCAGCAGAGGGACAGGGGCTGGAAACACCATATATTTT.

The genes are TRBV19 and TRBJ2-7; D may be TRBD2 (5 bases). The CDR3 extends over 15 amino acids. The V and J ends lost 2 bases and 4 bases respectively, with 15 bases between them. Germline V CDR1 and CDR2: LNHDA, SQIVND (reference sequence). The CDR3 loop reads CASSIFGGPGYEQYF. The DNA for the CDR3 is TGTGCCAGTAGTATATTCGGAGGACCTGGGTACGAGCAGTACTTC.

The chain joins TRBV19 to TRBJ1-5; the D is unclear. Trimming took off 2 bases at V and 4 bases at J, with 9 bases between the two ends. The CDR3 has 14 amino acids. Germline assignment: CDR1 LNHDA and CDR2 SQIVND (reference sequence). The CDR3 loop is CASSIKRTNQPQHF. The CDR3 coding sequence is TGTGCCAGTAGTATAAAGCGGACGAATCAGCCCCAGCATTTT.

The CDR3 bases are TGTGCCAGCAGCCTCGGGACAGGCAGGGCTTTAGATACGCAGTATTTT. It specifies CASSLGTGRALDTQYF. The chain employs TRBV7-9 and TRBJ2-3, with TRBD1 identical over 8 bases. Germline CDR1 is SEHNR and CDR2 is FQNEAQ (reference sequence). The ends lost 5 bases at V and 5 bases at J; junction bases unmatched: 12. This CDR3 region has 16 residues.

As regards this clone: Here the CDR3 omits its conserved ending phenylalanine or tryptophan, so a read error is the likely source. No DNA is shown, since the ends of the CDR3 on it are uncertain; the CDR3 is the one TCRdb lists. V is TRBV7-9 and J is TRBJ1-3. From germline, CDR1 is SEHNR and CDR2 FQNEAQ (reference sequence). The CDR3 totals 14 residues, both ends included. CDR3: CASSIVGGPPPPIV.

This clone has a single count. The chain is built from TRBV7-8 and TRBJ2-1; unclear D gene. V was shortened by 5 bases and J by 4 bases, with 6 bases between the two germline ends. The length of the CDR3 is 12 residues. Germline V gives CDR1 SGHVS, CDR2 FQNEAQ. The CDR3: CASSIPYNEQFF. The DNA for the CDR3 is TGTGCCAGCAGCATCCCGTACAATGAGCAGTTCTTC. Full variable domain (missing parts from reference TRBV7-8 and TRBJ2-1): GAGVSQSPRYKVAKRGQDVALRCDPISGHVSLFWYQQALGQGPEFLTYFQNEAQLDKSGLPSDRFFAERPEGSVSTLKIQRTQQEDSAVYLCASSIPYNEQFFGPGTRLTVL.

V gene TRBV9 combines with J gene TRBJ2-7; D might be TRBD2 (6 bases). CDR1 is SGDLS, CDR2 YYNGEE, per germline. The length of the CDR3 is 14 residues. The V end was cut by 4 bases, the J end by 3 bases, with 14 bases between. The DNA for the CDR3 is TGTGCCAGCAGCTCGACGGGACTGTTCTACGAGCAGTACTTC. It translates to CASSSTGLFYEQYF.

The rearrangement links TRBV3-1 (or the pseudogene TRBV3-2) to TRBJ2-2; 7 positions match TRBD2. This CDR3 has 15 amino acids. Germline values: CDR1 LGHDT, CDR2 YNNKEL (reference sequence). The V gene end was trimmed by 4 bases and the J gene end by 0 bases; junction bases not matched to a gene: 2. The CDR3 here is CASSPGGTNTGELFF. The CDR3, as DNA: TGTGCCAGCAGCCCCGGGGGGACGAACACCGGGGAGCTGTTTTTT.

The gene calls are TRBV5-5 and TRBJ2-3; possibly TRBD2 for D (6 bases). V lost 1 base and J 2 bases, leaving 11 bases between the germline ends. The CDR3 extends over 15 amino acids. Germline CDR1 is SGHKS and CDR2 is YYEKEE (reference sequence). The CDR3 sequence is CASSLYRRVTDTQYF. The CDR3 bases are TGTGCCAGCAGCTTGTACAGGAGGGTCACAGATACGCAGTATTTT.

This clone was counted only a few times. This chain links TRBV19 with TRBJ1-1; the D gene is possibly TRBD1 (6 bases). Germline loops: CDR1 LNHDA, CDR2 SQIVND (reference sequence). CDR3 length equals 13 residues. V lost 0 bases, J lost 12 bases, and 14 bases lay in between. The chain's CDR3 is CASSIEGDRRTFF. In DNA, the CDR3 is TGTGCCAGTAGTATAGAGGGCGACAGGAGGACTTTCTTT.

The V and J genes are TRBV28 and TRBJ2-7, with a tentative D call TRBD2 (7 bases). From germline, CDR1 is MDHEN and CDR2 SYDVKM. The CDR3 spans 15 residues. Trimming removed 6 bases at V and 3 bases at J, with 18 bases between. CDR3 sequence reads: CASSPAGGLIYEQYF. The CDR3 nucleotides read TGTGCCAGCAGCCCAGCCGGGGGGCTGATCTACGAGCAGTACTTC.

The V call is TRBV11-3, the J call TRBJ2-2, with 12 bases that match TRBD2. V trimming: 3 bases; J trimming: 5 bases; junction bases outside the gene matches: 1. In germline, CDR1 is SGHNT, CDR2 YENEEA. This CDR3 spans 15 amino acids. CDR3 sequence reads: CASSFGLAGTGELFF. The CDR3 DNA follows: TGTGCCAGCAGCTTCGGACTAGCGGGGACCGGGGAGCTGTTTTTT.

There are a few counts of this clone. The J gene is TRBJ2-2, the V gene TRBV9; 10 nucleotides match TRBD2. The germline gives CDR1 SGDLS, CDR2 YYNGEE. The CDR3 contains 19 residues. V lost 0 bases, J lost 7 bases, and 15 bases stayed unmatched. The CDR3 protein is CASSVGSGRLGTSVGELFF. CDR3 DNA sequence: TGTGCCAGCAGCGTAGGTAGCGGGAGGCTGGGGACGTCTGTCGGGGAGCTGTTTTTT.